The next 25 T cell receptor beta chains were all read from a single sample in a study of technical replicates of blood from a few donors. The table came from immunoSEQ multiplex PCR; TCRdb's copy has only in-frame clones and leaves some out. The sample holds 75,000 to 100,000 clones; about 95% are singletons and the top ten take less than 0.35%. The sequenced sample consisted of T cells isolated from PBMCs. Source of these receptors: a human donor in good health.

In regard to this clone: The sample holds other DNA sequences that translate to the same CDR3. CDR3: CASSYRDSYEQYF. CDR3 nucleotides: TGTGCCAGCAGTTACCGGGACTCCTACGAGCAGTACTTC. The chain links TRBV6-5 to TRBJ2-7, with D possibly TRBD2 on 5 matching bases. This CDR3 comprises 13 residues. Germline CDR1 reads MNHEY; CDR2 reads SVGAGI. The germline V and J ends were trimmed by 2 bases and 0 bases, with 5 bases remaining between them.

V and J are TRBV9 and TRBJ2-5; possible D gene TRBD2, 7 bases. Germline lookup yields CDR1 SGDLS and CDR2 YYNGEE. The CDR3 loop spans 16 amino acids. Between the trimmed V and J ends, which lost 4 bases and 3 bases, there was a span of 19 bases. The CDR3: CASSTAGASLEETQYF. CDR3 in DNA: TGTGCCAGCAGCACCGCGGGGGCTAGTCTCGAAGAGACCCAGTACTTC.

This chain links TRBV10-3 with TRBJ1-1; 9 bases match TRBD1. CDR1 and CDR2 from the germline V gene are ENHRY and SYGVKD. The CDR3 covers 14 residues. V gave up 8 bases and J gave up 3 bases; unmatched junction bases: 7. CDR3 protein: CAIRDRDSYTEAFF. Here the CDR3 DNA reads TGTGCCATCCGGGACAGGGATTCGTACACTGAAGCTTTCTTT.

This clone was recorded a few times. The chain joins TRBV4-2 to TRBJ2-1; maybe TRBD1 (5 bases). Trimming took 1 base from V and 8 from J, leaving 12 bases between them. Germline CDR1 LGHNA, CDR2 YNFKEQ. The CDR3 sequence is 14 residues long. The CDR3 DNA reads as TGTGCCAGCAGCCAAGTCTCGCAGGGCCATGAGCAGTTCTTC. Translating gives CASSQVSQGHEQFF.

The chain has TRBV6-5 and TRBJ1-2; a weak D match, TRBD1 (6 bases). There are 15 residues in the CDR3. V gave up 0 bases and J gave up 5 bases, with 13 bases separating them. From germline, CDR1 is MNHEY and CDR2 SVGAGI. The CDR3 reads CASSYSLDRFYGYTF. Written as DNA, the CDR3 is TGTGCCAGCAGTTACTCCTTGGACAGATTTTATGGCTACACCTTC.

The chain couples TRBV5-1 to TRBJ1-1; D is uncertain. Trimming took 1 base from V and 1 from J, leaving 8 bases between them. The CDR3 runs to 14 residues. Germline CDR1 SGHRS, CDR2 YFSETQ. The CDR3 region has the DNA TGCGCCAGCAGCTTGTCTCAGGAGAACACTGAAGCTTTCTTT. Protein: CASSLSQENTEAFF. The full variable domain, in which reference TRBV5-1 and TRBJ1-1 provide the parts outside the CDR3, is KAGVTQTPRYLIKTRGQQVTLSCSPISGHRSVSWYQQTPGQGLQFLFEYFSETQRNKGNFPGRFSGRQFSNSRSEMNVSTLELGDSALYLCASSLSQENTEAFFGQGTRLTVV.

This clone was observed once. The chain couples TRBV7-3 to TRBJ2-7; 11 nucleotides line up with TRBD2. The trim removed 4 bases at V and 7 bases at J, leaving 6 bases unmatched. The CDR3 is 14 amino acids. Germline-derived CDR1 and CDR2 are SGHTA and FQGTGA. CDR3 sequence reads: CASSSGTSGAEQYF. In DNA, the CDR3 is TGTGCCAGCAGCTCCGGGACTAGCGGTGCAGAGCAGTACTTC.

There are a few counts of this clone. The genes are TRBV10-3 and TRBJ1-1; D is perhaps TRBD1 (5 bases). The CDR3 extends over 12 amino acids. Between the trimmed V and J ends, which lost 9 bases and 0 bases, there was a span of 8 bases. Germline-derived CDR1 and CDR2 are ENHRY and SYGVKD. The CDR3 protein is CAMGTVNTEAFF. The CDR3 nucleotides read TGTGCCATGGGGACTGTGAACACTGAAGCTTTCTTT.

The rearrangement links TRBV5-5 to TRBJ2-1, with D unresolved. With 0 bases removed from V and 6 bases from J, the gap between germline ends came to 7 bases. This CDR3 comprises 13 residues. Germline V gene data show CDR1 as SGHKS and CDR2 as YYEKEE (reference sequence). This CDR3 reads CASSLGRPNEQFF. DNA for the CDR3: TGTGCCAGCAGCTTGGGCAGGCCCAATGAGCAGTTCTTC.

V and J are TRBV25-1 and TRBJ1-5; D not certain. The germline V gene encodes CDR1 MGHDK and CDR2 SYGVNS. Between the trimmed V and J ends, which lost 6 bases and 3 bases, there was a span of 15 bases. This CDR3 is 15 amino acids long. CDR3 sequence reads: CASRAGGNYNQPQHF. DNA for the CDR3: TGTGCCAGCAGAGCGGGAGGAAATTACAATCAGCCCCAGCATTTT.

The chain couples TRBV19 to TRBJ2-7; 7 nucleotides align to TRBD2. The ends lost 2 bases at V and 2 bases at J; junction bases unmatched: 9. From germline, CDR1 is LNHDA and CDR2 SQIVND (reference sequence). The CDR3 covers 16 residues. The CDR3 reads CASSISGLAAAYEQYF. As DNA, the CDR3 is TGTGCCAGTAGTATATCAGGGCTAGCGGCGGCCTACGAGCAGTACTTC.

This chain joins TRBV6-6 and TRBJ2-7; 7 nucleotides match TRBD1. CDR3 length: 14 residues. The germline V gene has CDR1 MNHNY and CDR2 SVGAGI (reference sequence). Trimming cost V 6 bases and J 2 bases; bases outside gene matches: 7. CDR3 nucleotides: TGTGCCAGCAGATCAACAGGGGCAGCCTACGAGCAGTACTTC. Amino acids: CASRSTGAAYEQYF.

The chain has TRBV19 and TRBJ1-1; weak D call: TRBD1 (5 bases). This CDR3 is 15 amino acids long. With 8 bases removed from V and 0 bases from J, the gap between germline ends came to 16 bases. Germline lookup yields CDR1 LNHDA and CDR2 SQIVND (reference sequence). CDR3 coding DNA: TGTGCCAGTCTTACAGGCACGAACATGAACACTGAAGCTTTCTTT. It codes for CASLTGTNMNTEAFF.

Concerning this clone: This CDR3 is also generated by other DNA sequences in the sample. The rearrangement joins TRBV6-5 to TRBJ2-3; 7 bases fit TRBD1. The CDR3 consists of 13 residues. V lost 5 bases to trimming and J lost 3 bases; unmatched junction nucleotides: 2. The germline V gene encodes CDR1 MNHEY and CDR2 SVGAGI. CDR3 loop: CASSRQGTDTQYF. Here the CDR3 DNA reads TGTGCCAGCAGTAGACAGGGAACAGATACGCAGTATTTT.

The chain has TRBV9 and TRBJ1-2, with D hard to call. Trimming removed 3 bases from V and 0 bases from J, with 9 bases in between. CDR3 length equals 14 residues. The germline gives CDR1 SGDLS, CDR2 YYNGEE. In DNA form, the CDR3 reads TGTGCCAGCAGCGCACAGAGAACTAACTATGGCTACACCTTC. This encodes CASSAQRTNYGYTF.

In its sample, this clone was seen once. V and J are TRBV6-5 and TRBJ1-2; D not resolved. Germline V gives CDR1 MNHEY, CDR2 SVGAGI. CDR3 length: 10 residues. This chain's CDR3 is CATLYYGYTF. The CDR3 DNA reads as TGTGCTACTTTATACTATGGCTACACCTTC.

J is TRBJ2-7 and V is TRBV27, with a possible D match to TRBD1 (5 bases). The length of the CDR3 is 15 residues. Trimming took 3 bases from V and 0 from J, leaving 12 bases between them. The V gene's germline CDR1 is MNHEY and CDR2 SMNVEV (reference sequence). CDR3 sequence reads: CASSLRTGNSYEQYF. The DNA for the CDR3 is TGTGCCAGCAGTTTGCGAACAGGAAACTCCTACGAGCAGTACTTC.

This chain uses TRBV19 with TRBJ2-1; perhaps TRBD2 as D (6 bases). This CDR3 has 16 residues. Trimming cost V 5 bases and J 3 bases, with 17 bases left between them. Germline CDR1 LNHDA, CDR2 SQIVND (reference sequence). The CDR3 DNA reads TGTGCCAGTAGTGCCTTAGCGGAGCCTTACTACAATGAGCAGTTCTTC. Translation gives CASSALAEPYYNEQFF.

This chain connects TRBV25-1 to TRBJ2-1, with TRBD1 as a possible D gene (6 bases). The CDR3 has 13 residues. Germline CDR1 reads MGHDK; CDR2 reads SYGVNS. V was clipped by 4 bases and J by 3 bases, with 7 bases between them. The DNA for the CDR3 is TGTGCCAGCAGTGTGGACAGCTACAATGAGCAGTTCTTC. Translated: CASSVDSYNEQFF.

The J gene is TRBJ2-3, the V gene TRBV4-3, with D possibly matching TRBD2 (6 bases). The CDR3 runs 17 residues. The germline gives CDR1 LGHNA, CDR2 YSLEER. V was cut by 0 bases and J by 1 base, with 14 bases left in between. CDR3 in amino acids: CASSQDLEGSGTDTQYF. As DNA, the CDR3 is TGCGCCAGCAGCCAAGATTTGGAGGGGTCGGGCACAGATACGCAGTATTTT.

The rearrangement joins TRBV7-9 to TRBJ1-2, with a weak D call TRBD1 (5 bases). The V end was cut by 10 bases, the J end by 6 bases, with 15 bases between. The CDR3 consists of 12 residues. CDR1 and CDR2 from the germline V gene are SEHNR and FQNEAQ (reference sequence). Here the CDR3 DNA reads TGTGCCACTCTCTTGGGAGGGGATGGCTACACCTTC. It codes for CATLLGGDGYTF.

A single count supports this clone. This chain links TRBV5-1 with TRBJ1-5; D is uncertain. Between the trimmed V and J ends, which lost 0 bases and 0 bases, there was a span of 7 bases. CDR1 is SGHRS and CDR2 is YFSETQ in the germline V gene. This CDR3 region has 15 residues. CDR3 bases: TGCGCCAGCAGCTTGGACATGTATAGCAATCAGCCCCAGCATTTT. Translating it yields CASSLDMYSNQPQHF. Full variable domain (outside the CDR3, taken from reference TRBV5-1 and TRBJ1-5): KAGVTQTPRYLIKTRGQQVTLSCSPISGHRSVSWYQQTPGQGLQFLFEYFSETQRNKGNFPGRFSGRQFSNSRSEMNVSTLELGDSALYLCASSLDMYSNQPQHFGDGTRLSIL.

The chain joins TRBV7-8 to TRBJ2-1, with D tentatively TRBD2 (5 bases). The CDR3 totals 16 residues. The V end lost 3 bases, the J end lost 7 bases, and 19 bases lay between the germline ends. The germline CDR1 and CDR2 sequences are SGHVS and FQNEAQ. The CDR3 reads CASSLLITVAGNEQFF. CDR3 coding DNA: TGTGCCAGCAGCTTGCTGATAACTGTCGCGGGTAATGAGCAGTTCTTC. The full variable domain, completed using reference TRBV7-8 and TRBJ2-1, is GAGVSQSPRYKVAKRGQDVALRCDPISGHVSLFWYQQALGQGPEFLTYFQNEAQLDKSGLPSDRFFAERPEGSVSTLKIQRTQQEDSAVYLCASSLLITVAGNEQFFGPGTRLTVL.

The gene calls are TRBV6-5 and TRBJ1-1, with TRBD1 identical over 9 bases. Germline trimming cut 6 bases from V and 5 bases from J; bases unmatched to any gene: 4. The CDR3 consists of 13 residues. Germline CDR1 MNHEY, CDR2 SVGAGI. DNA of the CDR3: TGTGCCAGCAGCAGACAGGGGGGGACTGAAGCTTTCTTT. Its protein product is CASSRQGGTEAFF.

This clone appeared a single time. The chain couples TRBV6-5 to TRBJ1-4; weak D call: TRBD1 (6 bases). Germline lookup yields CDR1 MNHEY and CDR2 SVGAGI. The CDR3 covers 12 residues. Deletions cut 6 bases from V and 7 bases from J, with 9 bases between. This CDR3 is CASRTGTEKLFF. The CDR3 DNA follows: TGTGCCAGCAGAACAGGGACTGAAAAACTGTTTTTT.